The 9 T cell receptor beta chains below were found in one sample sequenced in a study of cytomegalovirus exposure and HLA in healthy donors. A multiplex PCR was run with 60 Vbeta primers and 13 Jbeta primers. TCRdb keeps only in-frame clones here, not all; method: immunoSEQ multiplex PCR. The sample records approximately 100,000 clones, 74% being singletons. Source material: PBMCs. These receptors were taken from a human donor in good health.

This clone came up a few times. The chain recombines TRBV14 with TRBJ2-2; tentatively, D is TRBD1 (6 bases). The germline gives CDR1 SGHDN, CDR2 FVKESK. The CDR3 runs 18 residues. V lost 4 bases, J lost 1 base, and 19 bases lay in between. CDR3 sequence reads: CASSLRGPQGMNTGELFF. The DNA of the CDR3 is TGTGCCAGCAGCCTTCGAGGACCCCAGGGGATGAACACCGGGGAGCTGTTTTTT.

This chain uses TRBV7-8 with TRBJ2-5; 7 nucleotides align to TRBD1. V lost 5 bases to trimming and J lost 4 bases; unmatched junction nucleotides: 7. Germline CDR1 and CDR2: SGHVS and FQNEAQ. The CDR3 extends over 14 amino acids. CDR3 protein: CASSQGGRGETQYF. CDR3 nucleotides: TGTGCCAGCAGCCAAGGGGGCAGGGGAGAGACCCAGTACTTC.

The chain's CDR3 is CASTVPGLYGYTF. The CDR3 region has the DNA TGTGCCAGTACCGTACCAGGACTCTATGGCTACACCTTC. V is TRBV19 and J is TRBJ1-2; D is uncertain. From germline, CDR1 is LNHDA and CDR2 SQIVND (reference sequence). The CDR3 is made up of 13 amino acids. Between the trimmed V and J ends, which lost 7 bases and 4 bases, there was a span of 13 bases.

This clone has only a few counts. The CDR3 DNA is TGTGCCCAGCGGTCAAGTTCGGGTAATTCACCCCTCCACTTT. Translation: CAQRSSSGNSPLHF. The gene calls are TRBV2 and TRBJ1-6; no clear D gene. Per the germline V gene, CDR1 is SNHLY and CDR2 is FYNNEI. Trimming took 11 bases from V and 6 from J, leaving 17 bases between them. This CDR3 has 14 amino acids.

A word on this clone: The same CDR3 also results from other DNA sequences found in this sample. This chain links TRBV7-2 with TRBJ2-7; 9 nucleotides match TRBD2. The CDR3 covers 14 residues. CDR1 is SGHTA and CDR2 is FQGNSA in the germline V gene. V was clipped by 6 bases and J by 0 bases; unmatched bases: 3. DNA for the CDR3: TGTGCCAGCAGTAGTAGCGGGAGCTCCTACGAGCAGTACTTC. Protein sequence: CASSSSGSSYEQYF.

The chain recombines TRBV19 with TRBJ2-1; the D is unclear. The CDR3 has 16 amino acids. Germline values: CDR1 LNHDA, CDR2 SQIVND (reference sequence). Trimming pared 0 bases from V and 8 bases from J, leaving 17 bases between. The CDR3 DNA reads TGTGCCAGTAGTATAGATGAGAGTCGCAGTCAGGATGAGCAGTTCTTC. This encodes CASSIDESRSQDEQFF.

J is TRBJ2-5 and V is TRBV5-1; 10 positions agree with TRBD2. Trimming cost V 4 bases and J 7 bases; bases outside gene matches: 13. The CDR3 has 16 residues. From germline, CDR1 is SGHRS and CDR2 YFSETQ. The CDR3: CASSPWTSGASRTQYF. The CDR3 nucleotides are TGCGCCAGCAGCCCCTGGACTAGCGGAGCGAGTCGGACCCAGTACTTC. Complete variable domain (other parts from reference TRBV5-1 and TRBJ2-5): KAGVTQTPRYLIKTRGQQVTLSCSPISGHRSVSWYQQTPGQGLQFLFEYFSETQRNKGNFPGRFSGRQFSNSRSEMNVSTLELGDSALYLCASSPWTSGASRTQYFGPGTRLLVL.

The CDR3, as DNA: TGTGCCAGCAGCTTAGACAGGGGCCAGAATCAGCCCCAGCATTTT. Protein product: CASSLDRGQNQPQHF. J is TRBJ1-5 and V is TRBV7-9; TRBD1 agrees at 7 bases. The CDR3 extends over 15 amino acids. V gave up 1 base and J gave up 4 bases; unmatched junction bases: 4. Looked up from germline, CDR1 is SEHNR and CDR2 is FQNEAQ (reference sequence).

The gene calls are TRBV30 and TRBJ1-1; TRBD1 might be the D (5 bases). The CDR3 contains 17 residues. V lost 0 bases and J 1 base, leaving 18 bases between the germline ends. Germline V gene sequence: CDR1 GTSNPN, CDR2 SVGIG (reference sequence). The CDR3 region has the DNA TGTGCCTGGAGTGTACGCGGAAGGGGTAGGACGAACACTGAAGCTTTCTTT. It specifies CAWSVRGRGRTNTEAFF.